The rows below give T cell receptor beta chains drawn from one sample of a study of blood T cell repertoires in COVID-19. Profiled with immunoSEQ multiplex PCR; TCRdb holds only in-frame clones, not every one. The sample includes under 300,000 clones, about 88% seen only once; the top ten take 3.6%. Sequencing used peripheral blood. The receptor set was obtained from a man between 18 and 29 years old with active or convalescent COVID-19. CDR3s include the opening cysteine and the closing phenylalanine or tryptophan. A D gene is named only where the DNA matches it firmly. The listing skips clone size in some rows; elsewhere it reads once, few, many or a size class.

TRBJ1-2	TRBD1	TRBV9	.	CASSPGTGNYGYTF	TGTGCCAGCAGCCCAGGGACAGGGAACTATGGCTACACCTTC
TRBJ2-5	.	TRBV5-6	.	CASSLAKVAGAGVETQYF	TGTGCCAGCAGCTTGGCCAAAGTCGCGGGGGCGGGGGTAGAGACCCAGTACTTC
TRBJ2-7	TRBD1	TRBV12-5	.	CASGLHSTGTGNYEQYF	TGTGCTAGTGGTTTACATAGTACCGGGACAGGGAATTACGAGCAGTACTTC
TRBJ1-5	TRBD1	TRBV28	.	CASRFDRGRNQPQHF	TGTGCCAGCAGGTTCGACAGGGGGAGGAATCAGCCCCAGCATTTT
TRBJ2-3	.	TRBV19	.	CASSMGAGTRFTQVTDTQYF	TGTGCCAGTAGTATGGGGGCCGGGACAAGATTTACACAGGTCACAGATACGCAGTATTTT
TRBJ1-1	TRBD1	TRBV19	.	CASRGQAPSTEAFF	TGTGCCAGTAGGGGACAGGCCCCGAGCACTGAAGCTTTCTTT
TRBJ1-6	TRBD1	TRBV15	.	CATSRDWSWDRGFSPLHF	TGTGCCACCAGCAGAGATTGGTCTTGGGACAGGGGGTTCTCACCCCTCCACTTT
TRBJ2-7	TRBD2	TRBV9	.	CASSVDGTSGGLEQYF	TGTGCCAGCAGCGTGGATGGGACTAGCGGGGGGTTGGAGCAGTACTTC
TRBJ1-5	.	TRBV3-1/TRBV3-2	.	CASSLQNQPQHF	TGTGCCAGCAGCCTCCAGAATCAGCCCCAGCATTTT
TRBJ2-1	.	TRBV5-3	.	CARSLNGGAHNEQFF	TGTGCCAGAAGCCTGAATGGAGGGGCGCACAATGAGCAGTTCTTC
TRBJ2-1	TRBD1	TRBV6-4	.	CASSASGTGSNEQFF	TGTGCCAGCAGTGCGTCCGGGACAGGGAGCAATGAGCAGTTCTTC
TRBJ2-1	TRBD1	TRBV2	.	CASSEEVQGARNEQFF	TGTGCCAGCAGTGAAGAGGTACAGGGGGCGCGCAATGAGCAGTTCTTC
TRBJ1-5	.	TRBV9	.	CASSVEGRGPQHF	TGTGCCAGCAGCGTAGAAGGCCGGGGGCCCCAGCATTTT
TRBJ1-2	.	TRBV30	.	CAWSGPFYGYTF	TGTGCCTGGAGTGGGCCCTTCTATGGCTACACCTTC
TRBJ2-3	TRBD2	TRBV7-6	.	CASSSSGGATDTQYF	TGTGCCAGCAGCTCTAGCGGGGGGGCCACAGATACGCAGTATTTT
TRBJ2-2	TRBD2	TRBV9	.	CASSPPVGGVGGELFF	TGTGCCAGCAGCCCCCCAGTCGGGGGGGTTGGCGGGGAGCTGTTTTTT
TRBJ1-5	TRBD1	TRBV2	.	CASSEWTGAAHQHF	TGTGCCAGCAGTGAGTGGACAGGGGCCGCCCACCAGCATTTT
TRBJ2-1	.	TRBV9	.	CASSVTGLDEQFF	TGTGCCAGCAGCGTTACAGGGTTGGATGAGCAGTTCTTC
TRBJ2-2	TRBD1	TRBV5-4	.	CASQRQGMNGELFF	TGTGCCAGCCAGAGACAGGGAATGAACGGGGAGCTGTTTTTT
TRBJ2-7	.	TRBV27	.	CASSLRTSYEQYF	TGTGCCAGCAGTTTACGAACTTCCTACGAGCAGTACTTC
TRBJ2-5	.	TRBV11-3	.	CASSLDSGKGETQYF	TGTGCCAGCAGCTTAGATTCGGGAAAAGGGGAGACCCAGTACTTC
TRBJ2-3	.	TRBV6-4	.	CASSAGADTDTQYF	TGTGCCAGCAGTGCTGGGGCAGACACAGATACGCAGTATTTT
TRBJ1-5	.	TRBV10-3	.	CAIQQGMDQPQHF	TGTGCCATCCAACAGGGAATGGATCAGCCCCAGCATTTT
TRBJ2-2	TRBD1	TRBV6-5	.	CASSRGQGAAGELFF	TGTGCCAGCAGCCGCGGACAGGGGGCCGCCGGGGAGCTGTTTTTT
TRBJ2-5	.	TRBV2	.	CASSARGSGTQYF	TGTGCCAGCAGTGCGAGAGGGAGCGGGACCCAGTACTTC
TRBJ2-7	.	TRBV2	.	CAANRDGGPYEQYF	TGTGCCGCCAATAGGGACGGGGGGCCGTACGAGCAGTACTTC
TRBJ2-5	TRBD2	TRBV9	.	CASSAAPSGGRETQYF	TGTGCCAGCAGCGCAGCCCCCAGCGGGGGAAGGGAGACCCAGTACTTC
TRBJ2-1	.	TRBV30	once	CAWSPGLGYNEQFF	TGTGCCTGGAGTCCGGGACTCGGTTACAATGAGCAGTTCTTC
TRBJ2-7	.	TRBV4-1	.	CASSQDHGRQYF	TGCGCCAGCAGCCAAGATCATGGGAGGCAGTACTTC
TRBJ2-1	TRBD2	TRBV2	.	CASSERREGNEQFF	TGTGCCAGCAGTGAAAGGCGGGAGGGCAATGAGCAGTTCTTC
TRBJ1-1	TRBD1	TRBV6-5	.	CASTGQGGTEAFF	TGTGCCAGCACGGGACAGGGGGGCACTGAAGCTTTCTTT
TRBJ1-1	.	TRBV10-3	once	CAISEQGFAEAFF	TGTGCCATCAGTGAACAGGGTTTCGCTGAAGCTTTCTTT
TRBJ1-1	.	TRBV28	.	CASSGTTGAFF	TGTGCCAGCAGTGGGACAACGGGGGCTTTCTTT
TRBJ2-5	.	TRBV3-1/TRBV3-2	.	CASSQDGGETQYF	TGTGCCAGCAGCCAAGACGGTGGAGAGACCCAGTACTTC
TRBJ1-6	.	TRBV28	.	CASFEGGDSPLHF	TGTGCCAGCTTCGAAGGGGGTGATTCACCCCTCCACTTT
TRBJ1-2	TRBD1	TRBV5-1	.	CASSPGQGRGYTF	TGCGCCAGCAGCCCCGGACAGGGAAGGGGCTACACCTTC